Below are 15 T cell receptor beta chains sequenced from a single sample in a study of T-cell memory formation after mild COVID-19. TCRdb ran MiXCR on the 5' RACE reads and lists one entry per CDR3 protein. The table records fewer than 500,000 distinct CDR3 sequences, around 27% of them present only once. Sequenced sample: PBMCs or a T cell subset sorted from them (not recorded which). The receptors originated from an adult woman who had mild COVID-19 (a few samples of this study predate the infection). Cell type and time point are not known.

The V call is TRBV7-9, the J call TRBJ2-2; 13 bases match TRBD2. The germline CDR1 and CDR2 sequences are SEHNR and FQNEAQ (reference sequence). J was trimmed by 4 bases and V by 3 bases; bases with no gene match: 17. The CDR3 has 21 residues. CDR3 bases: TGTGCCAGCAGCTTTAATAGGTATCCCGGGACTAGCGGGAAAGGCACCGGGGAGCTGTTTTTT. Its translation is CASSFNRYPGTSGKGTGELFF.

This clonotype was picked up a small number of times. The CDR3 DNA is TGTGCCAGCAGTCTCCGAAGTCTAACTGGCGAGCAGTACTTC. Its protein is CASSLRSLTGEQYF. This chain links TRBV3-1 with TRBJ2-7, with D uncertain. Germline-derived CDR1 and CDR2 are LGHDT and YNNKEL (reference sequence). The CDR3 has 14 residues. Trimming took off 6 bases at V and 6 bases at J, with 18 bases between the two ends.

The chain joins TRBV4-3 to TRBJ1-4; unclear D gene. The germline V gene encodes CDR1 LGHNA and CDR2 YSLEER. Trimming took 0 bases from V and 7 from J, leaving 6 bases between them. There are 13 residues in the CDR3. The CDR3 DNA sequence: TGCGCCAGCAGCCAAGATCGGGGTGAAAAACTGTTTTTT. This sequence encodes CASSQDRGEKLFF.

V gene TRBV24-1 combines with J gene TRBJ1-5; perhaps TRBD1 as D (6 bases). The CDR3 has 14 residues. Between the trimmed V and J ends, which lost 2 bases and 5 bases, there was a span of 9 bases. The V gene's germline CDR1 is KGHDR and CDR2 SFDVKD. The CDR3 DNA follows: TGTGCCACCAGTGATTCGTACAGGGATCAGCCCCAGCATTTT. This translates into CATSDSYRDQPQHF.

This clonotype was picked up a small number of times. The chain links TRBV7-6 to TRBJ1-1; 8 nucleotides align to TRBD1. Germline trimming cut 5 bases from V and 4 bases from J; bases unmatched to any gene: 9. The CDR3 runs 15 residues. The V gene's germline CDR1 is SGHVS and CDR2 FNYEAQ. The CDR3 DNA reads TGTGCCAGCAGCCCCGAGACAGGGGTGGTCACTGAAGCTTTCTTT. It specifies CASSPETGVVTEAFF.

The V gene is TRBV29-1, the J gene TRBJ1-2; 9 nucleotides align to TRBD1. CDR1 SQVTM and CDR2 ANQGSEA come from the germline V gene. CDR3 length equals 12 residues. Trimming removed 8 bases from V and 7 bases from J; junction bases left unmatched: 8. The CDR3 loop reads CSITQGASGYTF. The CDR3 nucleotides read TGCAGCATAACACAGGGGGCTTCTGGCTACACCTTC.

The table lists this clonotype with a few counts. The rearrangement joins TRBV18 to TRBJ1-1, with D possibly TRBD1 on 5 matching bases. Trimming took off 2 bases at V and 0 bases at J, with 13 bases between the two ends. The CDR3 length is 16 residues. Germline V lookup: CDR1 KGHSH, CDR2 LQKENI. CDR3 in amino acids: CASSPSRAGLNTEAFF. Here the CDR3 DNA reads TGTGCCAGCTCACCAAGTCGTGCAGGGTTGAACACTGAAGCTTTCTTT.

The chain uses TRBV7-3 and TRBJ2-1, with 8 bases that match TRBD2. Losses at the gene ends were 4 bases for V and 5 bases for J; bases not matched to a gene: 10. The CDR3 contains 16 residues. Germline CDR1 SGHTA, CDR2 FQGTGA. CDR3 loop: CASSSSGRARHNEQFF. The DNA of the CDR3 is TGTGCCAGCAGCTCCTCCGGGAGGGCGAGGCACAATGAGCAGTTCTTC.

This chain uses TRBV25-1 with TRBJ2-3; D remains ambiguous. The CDR3 loop spans 13 amino acids. Deletions cut 3 bases from V and 4 bases from J, with 8 bases between. Germline V gene data show CDR1 as MGHDK and CDR2 as SYGVNS. The DNA for the CDR3 is TGTGCCAGCAGTGATGGGCAGGCAGATACGCAGTATTTT. Protein sequence: CASSDGQADTQYF.

The V and J genes are TRBV4-2 and TRBJ2-5; D is perhaps TRBD1 (5 bases). The CDR3 sequence is 17 residues long. Germline lookup yields CDR1 LGHNA and CDR2 YNFKEQ. Trimming removed 0 bases at V and 5 bases at J, with 19 bases between. The CDR3 region has the DNA TGTGCCAGCAGCCAAGATGGGTCTCCAGGGATTGGGGAGACCCAGTACTTC. Its translation: CASSQDGSPGIGETQYF.

This clonotype came up a few times. The chain is built from TRBV29-1 and TRBJ2-4, with D possibly matching TRBD2 (6 bases). V lost 0 bases and J 9 bases, leaving 12 bases between the germline ends. Germline assignment: CDR1 SQVTM and CDR2 ANQGSEA. This CDR3 has 13 amino acids. The CDR3 nucleotides read TGCAGCGTTGAAGAGGGTGGGGGGACCATTCAGTACTTC. Its translation is CSVEEGGGTIQYF.

The table lists this clonotype with a count of one. This chain joins TRBV7-6 and TRBJ2-5; 8 nucleotides match TRBD2. The junction had 8 bases not matched to a gene; V was cut back by 5 bases and J by 3 bases. Germline values: CDR1 SGHVS, CDR2 FNYEAQ. CDR3 size: 15 residues. The CDR3 DNA follows: TGTGCCAGCAGCCCCTGGGGCGGGGGGAAAGAGACCCAGTACTTC. As protein: CASSPWGGGKETQYF.

This sequence joins TRBV20-1 and TRBJ2-3; 11 bases match TRBD2. Germline V lookup: CDR1 DFQATT, CDR2 SNEGSKA (reference sequence). V was pared by 3 bases and J by 3 bases, with 5 bases of the junction left unmatched. This CDR3 is 15 amino acids long. CDR3 sequence: CSASGGLAVTDTQYF. For the CDR3, the DNA is TGCAGTGCTAGCGGGGGACTAGCGGTTACAGATACGCAGTATTTT.

This clonotype was counted only a few times. The chain uses TRBV7-8 and TRBJ2-1; D is undetermined. The CDR3 sequence is 14 residues long. The V end was cut by 2 bases, the J end by 4 bases, with 9 bases between. Germline CDR1 SGHVS, CDR2 FQNEAQ. CDR3 in DNA: TGTGCCAGCAGCTTACCGGACGGTTACAATGAGCAGTTCTTC. It codes for CASSLPDGYNEQFF.

This clonotype was recorded a few times. This chain connects TRBV5-8 to TRBJ2-1; TRBD1 aligns across 8 bases. The V gene's germline CDR1 is SGHTS and CDR2 YDEGEE. This CDR3 has 11 amino acids. The V segment lost 1 base and the J segment 15 bases; nucleotides outside the gene matches: 3. The CDR3 sequence: CASSLLDRVFF. CDR3 coding DNA: TGTGCCAGCAGCTTGCTGGACAGGGTGTTCTTC.